This note documents a single T cell receptor beta chain sequence. Per the authors' pipeline: Amplification from reference gene primers served as the basis for estimated nucleated cell counts. Assay used: immunoSEQ multiplex PCR; TCRdb lists only in-frame clones, some missing. V and J calls plus clone size are reproduced from that table; the DNA served to infer D and trimming. Altogether approximately 300,000 clones are present, 85% to 90% being singletons, with the ten largest covering 3.7%. CDR1 LNHDA and CDR2 SQIVND come from the germline V gene (reference sequence). The length of the CDR3 is 15 residues. V dropped 2 bases and J dropped 4 bases, with 13 bases sitting between them. The sample is drawn from a study of blood T cell repertoires in COVID-19. Study information: Researchers got acute and convalescent COVID-19 samples from the United States, Italy and Spain. T cells, B-cell-depleted T cells, or PBMCs supplied cDNA or gDNA.

The sequence came from a woman aged 40 to 50 with acute or convalescent COVID-19. This chain connects TRBV19 to TRBJ2-3; D perhaps matches TRBD2 (6 bases). Sequencing was done on a sample of peripheral blood. CDR3: CASSILASGADTQYF. The CDR3 coding sequence is TGTGCCAGTAGTATACTTGCTTCGGGGGCAGATACGCAGTATTTT.